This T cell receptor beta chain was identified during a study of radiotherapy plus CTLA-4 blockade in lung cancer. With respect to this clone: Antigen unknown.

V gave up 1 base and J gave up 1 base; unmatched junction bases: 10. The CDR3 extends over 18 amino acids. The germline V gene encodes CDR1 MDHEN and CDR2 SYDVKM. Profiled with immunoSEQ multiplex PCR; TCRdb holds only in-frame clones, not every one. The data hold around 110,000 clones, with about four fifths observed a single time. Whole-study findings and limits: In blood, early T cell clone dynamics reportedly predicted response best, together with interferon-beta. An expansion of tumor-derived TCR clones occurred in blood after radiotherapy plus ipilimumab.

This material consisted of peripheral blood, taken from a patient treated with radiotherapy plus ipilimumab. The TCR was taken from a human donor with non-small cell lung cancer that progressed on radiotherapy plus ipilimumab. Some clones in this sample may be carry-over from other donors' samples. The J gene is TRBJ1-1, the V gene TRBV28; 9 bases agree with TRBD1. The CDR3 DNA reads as TGTGCCAGCAGTTTATTATTCGGGACAGGGACAGGGAACACTGAAGCTTTCTTT. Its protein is CASSLLFGTGTGNTEAFF.